The 17 T cell receptor beta chains below were found in one sample sequenced in a study of regulatory T cells in long-lasting Graves disease. Relying on iRepertoire HTBI primers and Arm-PCR of CDR3 regions, the team built TCR beta libraries. Using its own MiXCR run on the multiplex PCR reads, TCRdb lists one record per CDR3 protein. In the table there are 360,000 or so distinct CDR3 sequences, over 9.5% of which are singletons. Time point indicated: newly diagnosed GD, antithyroid drugs for less than 3 months. From PBMCs, RNA was extracted and then used to make the TCR library. The data also belong to a second study, concerning T cells in Graves' hyperthyroidism and ophthalmopathy.

Sequenced here: peripheral blood mononuclear cells (PBMCs), sampled at new diagnosis, from a patient treated with antithyroid drugs. Every receptor here comes from a woman between 18 and 29 years old with Graves disease.

This clonotype was counted a few times. A much larger clone differs from this one at a single base, so this may be a read error. V is TRBV14 and J is TRBJ2-3; the D is unclear. CDR3 length: 13 residues. Germline values: CDR1 SGHDN, CDR2 FVKESK. This chain's CDR3 is CANSQEVGDTQYF. In nucleotides, the CDR3 is TGTGCCAACAGCCAAGAAGTAGGAGATACGCAGTATTTT.

This clonotype was recorded many times. The chain carries TRBV7-8 and TRBJ1-5; D not resolved. The germline V gene encodes CDR1 SGHVS and CDR2 FQNEAQ. This CDR3 contains 14 residues. V was clipped by 5 bases and J by 4 bases, with 12 bases between them. The CDR3 DNA follows: TGTGCCAGCAGCCCTAGACACCCAAATCAGCCCCAGCATTTT. It is translated as CASSPRHPNQPQHF.

CDR3 residues: CASSQFHRTVGNTIYF. CDR3 bases: TGCGCCAGCAGCCAATTCCATCGTACAGTCGGAAACACCATATATTTT. The chain employs TRBV4-1 and TRBJ1-3; D is unresolved. Trimming shortened V by 2 bases and J by 4 bases, and 15 bases separated the two germline ends. The CDR3 length is 16 residues. CDR1 is MGHRA and CDR2 is YSYEKL in the germline V gene.

The table lists this clonotype with many counts. The chain employs TRBV5-1 and TRBJ1-1; no firm D call. Deletions cut 1 base from V and 1 base from J, with 14 bases between. The V gene's germline CDR1 is SGHRS and CDR2 YFSETQ. The CDR3 has 16 amino acids. The CDR3 spells CASSLWFDHGNTEAFF. In DNA, the CDR3 is TGCGCCAGCAGCTTGTGGTTCGACCATGGGAACACTGAAGCTTTCTTT.

Only a few counts were recorded for this clonotype. The V call is TRBV19, the J call TRBJ2-1; possibly TRBD1 or TRBD2 for D (5 bases each). The CDR3 spans 18 residues. Germline CDR1 is LNHDA and CDR2 is SQIVND (reference sequence). Trimming pared 1 base from V and 7 bases from J, leaving 23 bases between. CDR3 bases: TGTGCCAGTAGTATAGCTGCTTTGGGCAGGGCAAGAGGGAATGAGCAGTTCTTC. It specifies CASSIAALGRARGNEQFF. The full variable domain, its missing parts supplied by reference TRBV19 and TRBJ2-1, is DGGITQSPKYLFRKEGQNVTLSCEQNLNHDAMYWYRQDPGQGLRLIYYSQIVNDFQKGDIAEGYSVSREKKESFPLTVTSAQKNPTAFYLCASSIAALGRARGNEQFFGPGTRLTVL.

This clonotype was seen ten or more times. The chain recombines TRBV7-6 with TRBJ1-1, with a tentative D call TRBD1 (5 bases). Germline assignment: CDR1 SGHVS and CDR2 FNYEAQ. The V end lost 3 bases, the J end lost 1 base, and 27 bases lay between the germline ends. The CDR3 loop spans 20 amino acids. CDR3 coding DNA: TGTGCCAGCAGCTTCGATAGGCGGGGCAGGGTCGCCGCAGAGAACACTGAAGCTTTCTTT. Translating gives CASSFDRRGRVAAENTEAFF. The entire variable domain, with the rest obtained from reference TRBV7-6 and TRBJ1-1, is as follows: GAGVSQSPRYKVTKRGQDVALRCDPISGHVSLYWYRQALGQGPEFLTYFNYEAQQDKSGLPNDRFSAERPEGSISTLTIQRTEQRDSAMYRCASSFDRRGRVAAENTEAFFGQGTRLTVV.

This clonotype was counted many times. V gene TRBV3-1 combines with J gene TRBJ1-4, with 12 bases matching TRBD1. V trimming: 4 bases; J trimming: 7 bases; junction bases outside the gene matches: 7. The germline V gene encodes CDR1 LGHDT and CDR2 YNNKEL (reference sequence). The CDR3 runs 16 residues. CDR3 sequence reads: CASSPGTGGSREKLFF. In nucleotides, the CDR3 is TGTGCCAGCAGCCCCGGGACAGGGGGCTCGCGTGAAAAACTGTTTTTT.

This clonotype was counted at least ten times. V is TRBV2 and J is TRBJ1-1; the D is unclear. Germline assignment: CDR1 SNHLY and CDR2 FYNNEI. The CDR3 totals 13 residues. The CDR3: CVDLRGVSTEAFF. The CDR3 DNA sequence: TGTGTCGACCTACGAGGCGTCAGCACTGAAGCTTTCTTT.

This clonotype has at least ten counts. The chain is built from TRBV12-3 or TRBV12-4 and TRBJ2-3, with D possibly matching TRBD2 (5 bases). The CDR3 contains 16 residues. Trimming took off 2 bases at V and 0 bases at J, with 12 bases between the two ends. This chain's CDR3 is CASSLTRSGSTDTQYF. CDR3 bases: TGTGCCAGCAGTTTAACCCGGTCGGGGAGCACAGATACGCAGTATTTT.

In its sample, this clonotype was seen a few times. The chain joins TRBV7-9 to TRBJ2-5, with D perhaps TRBD2 (5 bases). The ends were cut back, 2 bases at V and 6 bases at J, with 19 bases in the middle. This CDR3 has 16 residues. The germline V gene has CDR1 SEHNR and CDR2 FQNEAQ (reference sequence). The CDR3 DNA follows: TGTGCCAGCAGCTTATACCCCGACGAGGGCAGCAAGACCCAGTACTTC. Amino acids: CASSLYPDEGSKTQYF.

J is TRBJ2-1 and V is TRBV6-5; 11 nucleotides align to TRBD2. V shed 2 bases and J 5 bases; nucleotides not matched to a gene: 17. There are 20 residues in the CDR3. Germline CDR1 MNHEY, CDR2 SVGAGI. CDR3 DNA: TGTGCCAGCAGTTACCTAGGACTAGCGGGCGTAGTCCGGCGTGACAATGAGCAGTTCTTC. Its translation: CASSYLGLAGVVRRDNEQFF.

This clonotype was seen only a few times. This rearrangement joins TRBV29-1 to TRBJ2-1; D is ambiguous. The better agreement between TRBJ2-5 and the DNA end casts doubt on the J call. This CDR3 region has 10 residues. CDR1 and CDR2 (germline): SQVTM, ANQGSEA. CDR3 in amino acids: CSVVRSHQYF. The CDR3 DNA sequence: TGCAGCGTTGTGAGGTCGCACCAGTACTTC.

This clonotype was found many times. V is TRBV6-5 and J is TRBJ1-1; 10 bases are shared with TRBD1. CDR1 and CDR2 from the germline V gene are MNHEY and SVGAGI. J lost 0 bases, V lost 1 base, and 8 bases had no gene match. The CDR3 extends over 18 amino acids. The DNA of the CDR3 is TGTGCCAGCAGTTACTTTACCGGGACAGGGGTTCTGAACACTGAAGCTTTCTTT. Its translation is CASSYFTGTGVLNTEAFF.

Many counts were recorded for this clonotype. The V call is TRBV24-1, the J call TRBJ2-1; D is possibly TRBD2 (6 bases). In germline, CDR1 is KGHDR, CDR2 SFDVKD. The CDR3 covers 13 residues. Trimming left V 3 bases short and J 13 bases short, with 15 bases between. The CDR3 here is CATSDATLARQFF. CDR3 in DNA: TGTGCCACCAGTGATGCCACTCTAGCGCGACAGTTCTTC.

Ten or more counts support this clonotype. The CDR3 protein is CASSRIYRTSTGELFF. The CDR3 DNA follows: TGCGCCAGCAGCCGTATTTACAGGACTAGTACCGGGGAGCTGTTTTTT. The chain combines TRBV4-1 with TRBJ2-2, with 7 bases aligning to TRBD2. The CDR3 length is 16 residues. The J segment lost 5 bases and the V segment lost 4 bases, leaving 10 bases of the junction unmatched. CDR1 is MGHRA and CDR2 is YSYEKL in the germline V gene.

This clonotype was counted at least ten times. J is TRBJ1-6 and V is TRBV2; D may be TRBD1 (6 bases). CDR1 is SNHLY and CDR2 is FYNNEI in the germline V gene. V was clipped by 7 bases and J by 8 bases, with 12 bases between them. This CDR3 has 13 residues. The DNA for the CDR3 is TGTGCCAGCAACAGGGATCGGGATTCACCCCTCCACTTT. Its translation is CASNRDRDSPLHF.

V and J are TRBV7-8 and TRBJ2-7, with TRBD2 identical over 13 bases. The CDR3 runs 17 residues. CDR1 is SGHVS, CDR2 FQNEAQ, per germline. Unmatched junction bases numbered 12, after V lost 4 bases and J lost 6 bases. The CDR3 coding sequence is TGTGCCAGCAGCTCCCGACTAGCGGGAGGCCCGACTAGCGAGCAGTACTTC. Residues: CASSSRLAGGPTSEQYF.